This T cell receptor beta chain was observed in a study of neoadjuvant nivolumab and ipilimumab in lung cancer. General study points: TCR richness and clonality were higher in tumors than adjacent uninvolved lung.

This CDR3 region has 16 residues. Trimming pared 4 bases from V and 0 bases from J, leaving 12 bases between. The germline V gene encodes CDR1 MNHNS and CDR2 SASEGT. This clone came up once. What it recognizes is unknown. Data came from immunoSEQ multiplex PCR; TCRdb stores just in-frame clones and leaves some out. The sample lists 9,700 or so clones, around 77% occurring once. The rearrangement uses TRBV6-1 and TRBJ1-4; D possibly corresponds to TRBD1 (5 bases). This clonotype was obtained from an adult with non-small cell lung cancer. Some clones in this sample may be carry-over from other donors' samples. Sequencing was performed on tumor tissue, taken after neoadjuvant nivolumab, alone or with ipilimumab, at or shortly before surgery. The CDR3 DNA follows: TGTGCCAGCAGTGCGCCCGACAGTGCAACTAATGAAAAACTGTTTTTT. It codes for CASSAPDSATNEKLFF.